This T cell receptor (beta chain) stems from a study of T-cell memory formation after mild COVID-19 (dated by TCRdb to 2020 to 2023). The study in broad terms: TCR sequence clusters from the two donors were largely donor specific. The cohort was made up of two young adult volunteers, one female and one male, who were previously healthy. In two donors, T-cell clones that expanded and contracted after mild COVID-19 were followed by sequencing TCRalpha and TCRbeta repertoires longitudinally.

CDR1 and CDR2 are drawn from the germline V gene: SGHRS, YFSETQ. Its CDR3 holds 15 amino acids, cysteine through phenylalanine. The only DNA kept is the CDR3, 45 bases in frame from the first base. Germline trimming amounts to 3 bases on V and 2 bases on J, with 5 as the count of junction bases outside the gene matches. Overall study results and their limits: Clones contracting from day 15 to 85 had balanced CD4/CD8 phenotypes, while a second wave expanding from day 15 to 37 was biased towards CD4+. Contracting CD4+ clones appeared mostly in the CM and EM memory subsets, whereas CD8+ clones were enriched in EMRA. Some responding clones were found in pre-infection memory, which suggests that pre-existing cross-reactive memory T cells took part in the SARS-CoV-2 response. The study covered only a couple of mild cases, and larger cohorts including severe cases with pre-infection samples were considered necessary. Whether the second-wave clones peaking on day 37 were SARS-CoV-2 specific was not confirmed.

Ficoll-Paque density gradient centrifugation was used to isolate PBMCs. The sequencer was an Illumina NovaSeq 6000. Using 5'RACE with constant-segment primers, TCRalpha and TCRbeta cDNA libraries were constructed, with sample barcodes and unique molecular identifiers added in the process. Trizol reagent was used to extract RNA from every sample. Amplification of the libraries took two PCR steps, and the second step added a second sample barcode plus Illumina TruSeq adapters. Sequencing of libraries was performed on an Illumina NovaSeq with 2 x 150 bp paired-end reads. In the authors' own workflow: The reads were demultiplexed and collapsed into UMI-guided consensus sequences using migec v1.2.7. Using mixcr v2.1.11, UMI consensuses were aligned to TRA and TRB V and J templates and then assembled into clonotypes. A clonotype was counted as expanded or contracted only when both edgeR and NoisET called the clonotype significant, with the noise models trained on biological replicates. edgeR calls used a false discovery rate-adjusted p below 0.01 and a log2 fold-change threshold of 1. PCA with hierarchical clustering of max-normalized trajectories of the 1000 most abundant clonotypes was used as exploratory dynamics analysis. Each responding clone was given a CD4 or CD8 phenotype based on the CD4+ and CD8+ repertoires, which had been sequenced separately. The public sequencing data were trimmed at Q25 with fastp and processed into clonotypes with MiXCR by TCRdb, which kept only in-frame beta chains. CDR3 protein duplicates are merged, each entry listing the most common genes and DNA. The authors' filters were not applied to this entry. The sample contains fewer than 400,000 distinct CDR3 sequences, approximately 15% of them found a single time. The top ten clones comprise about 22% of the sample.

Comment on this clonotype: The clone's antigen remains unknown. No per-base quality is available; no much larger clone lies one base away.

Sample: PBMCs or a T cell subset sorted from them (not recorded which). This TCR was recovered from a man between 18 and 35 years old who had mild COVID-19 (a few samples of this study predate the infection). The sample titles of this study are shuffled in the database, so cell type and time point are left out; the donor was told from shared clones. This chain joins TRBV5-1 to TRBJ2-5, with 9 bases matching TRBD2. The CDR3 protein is CASSWGLAVQETQYF. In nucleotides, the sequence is TGCGCCAGCAGCTGGGGACTAGCAGTTCAAGAGACCCAGTACTTC.